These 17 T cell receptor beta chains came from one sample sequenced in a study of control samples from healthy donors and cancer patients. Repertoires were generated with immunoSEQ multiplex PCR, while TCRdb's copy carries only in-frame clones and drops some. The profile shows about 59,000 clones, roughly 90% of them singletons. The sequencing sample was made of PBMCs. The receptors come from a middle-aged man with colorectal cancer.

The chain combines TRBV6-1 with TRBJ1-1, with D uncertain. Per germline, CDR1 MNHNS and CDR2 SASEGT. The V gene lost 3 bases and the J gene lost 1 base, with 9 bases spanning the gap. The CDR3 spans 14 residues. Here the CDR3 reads CASSDKRRNTEAFF. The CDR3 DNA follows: TGTGCCAGCAGTGACAAAAGAAGGAACACTGAAGCTTTCTTT.

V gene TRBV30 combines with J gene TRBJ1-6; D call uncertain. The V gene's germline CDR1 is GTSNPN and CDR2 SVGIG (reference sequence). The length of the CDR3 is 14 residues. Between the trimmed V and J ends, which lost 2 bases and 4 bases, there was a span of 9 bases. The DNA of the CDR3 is TGTGCCTGGAGTAGAGCGATTTATAATTCACCCCTCCACTTT. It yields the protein CAWSRAIYNSPLHF.

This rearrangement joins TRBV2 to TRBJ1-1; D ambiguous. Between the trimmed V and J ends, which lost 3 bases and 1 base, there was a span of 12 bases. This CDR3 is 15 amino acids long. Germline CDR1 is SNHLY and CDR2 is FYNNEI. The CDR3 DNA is TGTGCCAGCAGTGAGATAAACAACCCGAACACTGAAGCTTTCTTT. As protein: CASSEINNPNTEAFF.

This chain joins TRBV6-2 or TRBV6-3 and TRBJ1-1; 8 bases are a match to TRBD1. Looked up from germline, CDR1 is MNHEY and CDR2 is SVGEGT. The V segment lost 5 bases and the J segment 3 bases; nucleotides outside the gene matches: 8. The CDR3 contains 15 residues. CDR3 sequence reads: CASSHRGGKYTEAFF. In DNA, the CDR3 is TGTGCCAGCAGTCACAGGGGGGGGAAGTACACTGAAGCTTTCTTT.

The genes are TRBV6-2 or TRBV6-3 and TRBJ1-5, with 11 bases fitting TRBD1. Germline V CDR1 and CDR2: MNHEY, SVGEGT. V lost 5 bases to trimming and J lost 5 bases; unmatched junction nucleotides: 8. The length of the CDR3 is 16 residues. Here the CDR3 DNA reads TGTGCCAGCAGTCTAAGTCGGGACAGGGGGTATCAGCCCCAGCATTTT. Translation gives CASSLSRDRGYQPQHF.

The DNA for the CDR3 is TGTGCCAGCACTCCGGGCAGGGGGTCCTACGAGCAGTACTTC. It encodes CASTPGRGSYEQYF. The chain is built from TRBV6-5 and TRBJ2-7; 7 nucleotides align to TRBD1. Germline V gives CDR1 MNHEY, CDR2 SVGAGI. The CDR3 is 14 amino acids. The V and J ends lost 7 bases and 1 base, in that order; junction bases with no gene match: 7.

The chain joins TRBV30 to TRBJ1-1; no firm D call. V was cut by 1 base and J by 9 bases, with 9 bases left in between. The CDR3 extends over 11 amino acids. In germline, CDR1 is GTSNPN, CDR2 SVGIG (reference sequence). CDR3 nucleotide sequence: TGTGCCTGGAGTGGGTGGCGTAAAGCTTTCTTT. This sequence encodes CAWSGWRKAFF.

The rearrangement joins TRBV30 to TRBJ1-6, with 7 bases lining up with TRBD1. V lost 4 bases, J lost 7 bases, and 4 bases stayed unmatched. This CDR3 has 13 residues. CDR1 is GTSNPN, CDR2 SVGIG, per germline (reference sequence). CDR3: CAWTGGNNSPLHF. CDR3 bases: TGTGCCTGGACAGGGGGTAACAATTCACCCCTCCACTTT.

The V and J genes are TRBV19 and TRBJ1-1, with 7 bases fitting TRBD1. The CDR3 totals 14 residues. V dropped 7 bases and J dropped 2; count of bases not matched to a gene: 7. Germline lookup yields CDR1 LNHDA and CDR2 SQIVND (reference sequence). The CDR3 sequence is CASNPGQSNTEAFF. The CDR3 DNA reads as TGTGCCAGTAACCCGGGACAGAGTAACACTGAAGCTTTCTTT.

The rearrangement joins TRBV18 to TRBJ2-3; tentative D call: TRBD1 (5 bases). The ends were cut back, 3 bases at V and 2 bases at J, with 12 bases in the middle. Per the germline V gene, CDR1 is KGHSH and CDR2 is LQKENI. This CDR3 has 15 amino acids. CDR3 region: CASSPQGGTTDTQYF. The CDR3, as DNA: TGTGCCAGCTCACCCCAGGGCGGAACCACAGATACGCAGTATTTT.

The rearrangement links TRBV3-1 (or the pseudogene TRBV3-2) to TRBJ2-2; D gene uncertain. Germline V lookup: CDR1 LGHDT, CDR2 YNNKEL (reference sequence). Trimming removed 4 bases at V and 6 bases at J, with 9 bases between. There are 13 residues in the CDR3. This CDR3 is CASSPSYSGELFF. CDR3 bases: TGTGCCAGCAGCCCCTCCTATTCCGGGGAGCTGTTTTTT.

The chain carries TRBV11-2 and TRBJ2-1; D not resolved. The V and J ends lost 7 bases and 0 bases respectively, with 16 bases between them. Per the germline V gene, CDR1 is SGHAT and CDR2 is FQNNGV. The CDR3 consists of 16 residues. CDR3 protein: CASNRVTGGSYNEQFF. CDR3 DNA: TGTGCCAGCAACCGAGTGACTGGTGGCTCCTACAATGAGCAGTTCTTC.

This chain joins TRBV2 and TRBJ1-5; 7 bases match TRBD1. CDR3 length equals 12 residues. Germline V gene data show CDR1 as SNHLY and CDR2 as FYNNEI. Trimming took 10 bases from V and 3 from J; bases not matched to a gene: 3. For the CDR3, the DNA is TGTGCCACCGGGACAGACAATCAGCCCCAGCATTTT. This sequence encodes CATGTDNQPQHF.

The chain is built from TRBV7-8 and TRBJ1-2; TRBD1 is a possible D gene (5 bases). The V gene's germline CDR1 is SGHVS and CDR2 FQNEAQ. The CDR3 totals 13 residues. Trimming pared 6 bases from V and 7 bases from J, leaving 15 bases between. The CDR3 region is CASRQAIGAGYTF. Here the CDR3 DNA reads TGTGCCAGCAGACAGGCAATAGGGGCTGGCTACACCTTC. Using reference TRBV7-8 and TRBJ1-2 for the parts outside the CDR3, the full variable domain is GAGVSQSPRYKVAKRGQDVALRCDPISGHVSLFWYQQALGQGPEFLTYFQNEAQLDKSGLPSDRFFAERPEGSVSTLKIQRTQQEDSAVYLCASRQAIGAGYTFGSGTRLTVV.

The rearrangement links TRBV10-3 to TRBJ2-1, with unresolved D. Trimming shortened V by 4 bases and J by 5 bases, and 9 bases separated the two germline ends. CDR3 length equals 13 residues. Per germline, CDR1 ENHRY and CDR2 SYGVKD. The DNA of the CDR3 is TGTGCCATCAGTGGGGTGGGGAACAATGAGCAGTTCTTC. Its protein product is CAISGVGNNEQFF.

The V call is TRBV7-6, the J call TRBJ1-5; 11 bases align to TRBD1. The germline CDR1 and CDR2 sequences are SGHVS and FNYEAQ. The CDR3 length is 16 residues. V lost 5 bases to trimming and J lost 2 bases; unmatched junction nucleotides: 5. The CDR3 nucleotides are TGTGCCAGCAGCCTCCAGGGACAGGGGGGCAATCAGCCCCAGCATTTT. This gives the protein CASSLQGQGGNQPQHF.

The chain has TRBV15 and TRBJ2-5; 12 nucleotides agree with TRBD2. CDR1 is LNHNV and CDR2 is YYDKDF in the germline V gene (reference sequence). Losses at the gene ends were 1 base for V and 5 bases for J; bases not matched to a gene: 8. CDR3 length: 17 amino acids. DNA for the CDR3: TGTGCCACCAGCAGAGCAACTAGCGGGGGGCCCCCGGAGACCCAGTACTTC. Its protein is CATSRATSGGPPETQYF.